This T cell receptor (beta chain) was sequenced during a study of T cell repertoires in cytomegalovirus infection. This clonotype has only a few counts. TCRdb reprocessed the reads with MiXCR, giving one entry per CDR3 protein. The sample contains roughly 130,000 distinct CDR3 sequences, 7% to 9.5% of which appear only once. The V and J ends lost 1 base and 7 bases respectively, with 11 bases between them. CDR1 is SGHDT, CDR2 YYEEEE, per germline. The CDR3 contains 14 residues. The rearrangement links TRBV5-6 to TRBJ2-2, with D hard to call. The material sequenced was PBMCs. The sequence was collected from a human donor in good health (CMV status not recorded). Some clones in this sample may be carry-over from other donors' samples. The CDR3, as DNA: TGTGCCAGCAGCTTGCCCCGATCGGGCGGGGAGCTGTTTTTT. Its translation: CASSLPRSGGELFF.